Listed here are 27 T cell receptor beta chains from one sample, sequenced in a study of identical twins listed by TCRdb under 2016. Library creation used 5' RACE. The sample was run on an Illumina HiSeq 2000. Using fastp at Q25 and MiXCR, TCRdb reprocessed the public reads and kept productive beta chains. CDR3 protein sequences are deduplicated, and each keeps its most common genes and DNA. The sample table lists some 900,000 distinct CDR3 sequences, 10% to 15% of them with a count of one. Jointly, the top ten make up around 1.5% of the sample. These data also featured in a second study, about yellow fever vaccine responses in identical twins.

The specimen sequenced was PBMCs. These TCRs come from a woman aged 18-30 years in good health.

The chain joins TRBV12-3 or TRBV12-4 to TRBJ2-2, with 8 nucleotides matching TRBD1. This CDR3 is 15 amino acids long. Losses at the gene ends were 6 bases for V and 0 bases for J; bases not matched to a gene: 3. CDR3 sequence reads: CASRRQGPNTGELFF. The CDR3 DNA reads TGTGCCAGCAGGAGACAGGGGCCGAACACCGGGGAGCTGTTTTTT.

There are a few counts of this clonotype. V is TRBV4-1 and J is TRBJ2-7; 10 bases line up with TRBD2. Looked up from germline, CDR1 is MGHRA and CDR2 is YSYEKL. The trim removed 4 bases at V and 4 bases at J, leaving 7 bases unmatched. This CDR3 has 15 residues. CDR3 in amino acids: CASSPAGGLGYEQYF. The CDR3 nucleotides read TGCGCCAGCAGCCCAGCGGGAGGGCTAGGATACGAGCAGTACTTC.

The chain has TRBV9 and TRBJ2-2; unclear D gene. The germline V and J ends were trimmed by 3 bases and 5 bases, with 8 bases remaining between them. Germline assignment: CDR1 SGDLS and CDR2 YYNGEE. The CDR3 totals 13 residues. Here the CDR3 reads CASSARFTGELFF. The DNA for the CDR3 is TGTGCCAGCAGCGCTAGATTTACCGGGGAGCTGTTTTTT.

The V and J genes are TRBV27 and TRBJ1-2; no definite D call. The CDR3 sequence is 14 residues long. V gave up 4 bases and J gave up 5 bases, with 14 bases separating them. Germline V gene sequence: CDR1 MNHEY, CDR2 SMNVEV (reference sequence). The CDR3: CASSSQDGLYGYTF. CDR3 coding DNA: TGTGCCAGCAGTTCCCAAGACGGACTATATGGCTACACCTTC.

This clonotype was seen ten or more times. The chain recombines TRBV4-1 with TRBJ2-2; 7 nucleotides agree with TRBD2. CDR1 is MGHRA and CDR2 is YSYEKL in the germline V gene. With V trimmed by 1 base and J by 6 bases, 8 bases remained unmatched. This CDR3 has 16 amino acids. The CDR3 DNA follows: TGCGCCAGCAGCCAAGGCCCGCTAGCGGCGTCCGGGGAGCTGTTTTTT. Amino acid sequence: CASSQGPLAASGELFF.

This clonotype showed up just a few times. This chain joins TRBV24-1 and TRBJ2-1; 11 bases map to TRBD2. Germline loops: CDR1 KGHDR, CDR2 SFDVKD. V gave up 1 base and J gave up 8 bases; unmatched junction bases: 6. This CDR3 is 16 amino acids long. The chain's CDR3 is CATSDFRLAGGYEQFF. The CDR3 nucleotides are TGTGCCACCAGTGATTTTCGGCTAGCGGGAGGCTATGAGCAGTTCTTC.

This chain uses TRBV28 with TRBJ2-2; 10 nucleotides line up with TRBD2. With 5 bases clipped from V and 6 bases from J, the junction kept 6 bases outside the gene matches. Germline loops: CDR1 MDHEN, CDR2 SYDVKM. CDR3 length: 15 residues. In DNA form, the CDR3 reads TGTGCCAGCAGTATTCTAGCGGGGGCAGCCGGGGAGCTGTTTTTT. Encoded protein: CASSILAGAAGELFF.

This clonotype was picked up one time. The CDR3 sequence is CASSLRAALSGSSYEQYF. DNA for the CDR3: TGTGCCAGCAGCTTGCGGGCCGCTTTAAGCGGTAGCTCCTACGAGCAGTACTTC. The gene calls are TRBV5-5 and TRBJ2-7, with D possibly being TRBD2 (5 bases). The CDR3 totals 18 residues. V was trimmed by 1 base and J by 0 bases, leaving 20 bases between them. The germline V gene encodes CDR1 SGHKS and CDR2 YYEKEE (reference sequence).

The chain combines TRBV12-3 or TRBV12-4 with TRBJ1-1, with TRBD1 matching 7 bases. The CDR3 is made up of 14 amino acids. With V trimmed by 6 bases and J by 2 bases, 6 bases remained unmatched. The CDR3 region is CASRRTGINTEAFF. The DNA of the CDR3 is TGTGCCAGCAGGCGGACAGGAATTAACACTGAAGCTTTCTTT.

The chain links TRBV6-4 to TRBJ2-1, with 7 bases that match TRBD2. The CDR3 loop spans 15 amino acids. Germline loops: CDR1 MRHNA, CDR2 SNTAGT. V shed 6 bases and J 5 bases; nucleotides not matched to a gene: 10. The CDR3, as DNA: TGTGCCAGCAGCCCTGGGGCGGGGGACCACAATGAGCAGTTCTTC. The encoded protein is CASSPGAGDHNEQFF.

This clonotype has a handful of counts. Here the CDR3 DNA reads TGTGCCAGCAGGACACGGGGGGCATCGCAGTATTTT. This codes for CASRTRGASQYF. The chain uses TRBV6-5 and TRBJ2-3; the D gene is possibly TRBD2 (7 bases). V lost 6 bases, J lost 10 bases, and 14 bases lay in between. From germline, CDR1 is MNHEY and CDR2 SVGAGI. This CDR3 has 12 amino acids.

V usage is TRBV4-1 and J usage is TRBJ1-1; unclear D gene. Germline V lookup: CDR1 MGHRA, CDR2 YSYEKL. The V end lost 1 base, the J end lost 1 base, and 10 bases lay between the germline ends. This CDR3 is 15 amino acids long. The CDR3 protein is CASSQGERRNTEAFF. For the CDR3, the DNA is TGCGCCAGCAGCCAAGGTGAACGGCGGAACACTGAAGCTTTCTTT.

The sample holds many counts of this clonotype. The gene calls are TRBV29-1 and TRBJ1-1; D possibly corresponds to TRBD1 (5 bases). Germline loops: CDR1 SQVTM, CDR2 ANQGSEA. This CDR3 contains 12 residues. CDR3 residues: CGGGRLNTEAFF. The CDR3 nucleotides read TGCGGTGGGGGACGCCTGAACACTGAAGCTTTCTTT.

V usage is TRBV7-9 and J usage is TRBJ2-7; no firm D call. Trimming removed 4 bases from V and 0 bases from J, with 13 bases in between. Germline V gene sequence: CDR1 SEHNR, CDR2 FQNEAQ (reference sequence). There are 15 residues in the CDR3. The CDR3 sequence is CASSSRTVTSYEQYF. In DNA, the CDR3 is TGTGCCAGCAGCTCCCGGACCGTGACCTCCTACGAGCAGTACTTC.

The V call is TRBV7-6, the J call TRBJ2-1, with a weak D call TRBD1 (6 bases). The germline V gene has CDR1 SGHVS and CDR2 FNYEAQ. The CDR3 totals 16 residues. V dropped 5 bases and J dropped 8 bases, with 22 bases sitting between them. The CDR3, as DNA: TGTGCCAGCAGCCTGGGGGCGCCGGTAGGATATGATGAGCAGTTCTTC. It encodes CASSLGAPVGYDEQFF.

Concerning this clonotype itself: A read error may be the cause here, since a much bigger clone is one base away. The rearrangement uses TRBV12-3 or TRBV12-4 and TRBJ2-5, with TRBD1 matching over 9 bases. This CDR3 is 15 amino acids long. The CDR3 DNA sequence: TGTGCCAGCAGTTTTAGGACAGGGGCCCAAGAGGCCCAGTACTTC. It encodes CASSFRTGAQEAQYF.

This rearrangement joins TRBV2 to TRBJ2-2; possible D gene TRBD2, 6 bases. Per germline, CDR1 SNHLY and CDR2 FYNNEI. V gave up 6 bases and J gave up 7 bases, with 15 bases separating them. The CDR3 is 14 amino acids. CDR3 sequence reads: CASSGGGSLGELFF. As DNA, the CDR3 is TGTGCCAGCAGCGGGGGTGGAAGCCTCGGGGAGCTGTTTTTT.

CDR3 residues: CASSYGDNYEQYF. The CDR3 nucleotides read TGTGCCAGCAGTTATGGGGACAACTACGAGCAGTACTTC. The chain uses TRBV6-5 and TRBJ2-7; D possibly corresponds to TRBD1 (6 bases). Germline V gives CDR1 MNHEY, CDR2 SVGAGI. The length of the CDR3 is 13 residues. V lost 3 bases to trimming and J lost 3 bases, with 9 bases between them.

Only a few counts were recorded for this clonotype. The chain couples TRBV20-1 to TRBJ2-1; D gene ambiguous. This CDR3 comprises 11 residues. V lost 5 bases, J lost 4 bases, and 6 bases lay in between. Germline V gene data show CDR1 as DFQATT and CDR2 as SNEGSKA (reference sequence). CDR3 bases: TGCAGTGCTCGTATGTACAATGAGCAGTTCTTC. It yields the protein CSARMYNEQFF.

The gene calls are TRBV3-1 and TRBJ2-5; 11 bases line up with TRBD2. Trimming at V came to 7 bases and at J to 6 bases, leaving 10 bases not matched to a gene. CDR1 is LGHDT, CDR2 YNNKEL, per germline (reference sequence). The CDR3 length is 15 residues. CDR3 nucleotide sequence: TGTGCCAGCACTCTAATAGCGGGGGGGCTGAAGACCCAGTACTTC. The encoded protein is CASTLIAGGLKTQYF.

This clonotype was found a few times. The chain is built from TRBV6-1 and TRBJ1-3, with TRBD1 matching 8 bases. Germline lookup yields CDR1 MNHNS and CDR2 SASEGT. The J segment lost 5 bases and the V segment lost 6 bases, leaving 12 bases of the junction unmatched. The CDR3 loop spans 16 amino acids. As DNA, the CDR3 is TGTGCCAGCAGGCCGGACAGGGTCTCTGTTAGAAACACCATATATTTT. It specifies CASRPDRVSVRNTIYF.

This chain links TRBV13 with TRBJ2-7, with 11 bases that match TRBD1. The junction had 3 bases not matched to a gene; V was cut back by 6 bases and J by 2 bases. Germline V gene sequence: CDR1 PRHDT, CDR2 FYEKMQ (reference sequence). This CDR3 spans 14 amino acids. In nucleotides, the CDR3 is TGTGCCAGCAGGTGGACAGGGGGCACCTACGAGCAGTACGTC. Translation: CASRWTGGTYEQYV.

This clonotype was recorded many times. The V and J genes are TRBV29-1 and TRBJ1-4; D is undetermined. The CDR3 spans 14 residues. V lost 6 bases to trimming and J lost 2 bases, with 13 bases between them. Germline V gene sequence: CDR1 SQVTM, CDR2 ANQGSEA. This CDR3 reads CSVALHGTNEKLFF. The CDR3, as DNA: TGCAGCGTCGCACTGCACGGGACTAATGAAAAACTGTTTTTT.

J is TRBJ2-7 and V is TRBV7-3; 8 bases map to TRBD2. Germline V gene sequence: CDR1 SGHTA, CDR2 FQGTGA. J gave up 2 bases and V 2 bases, and 5 bases lay outside the gene matches. This CDR3 has 15 residues. CDR3: CASSLASGSAYEQYF. The DNA of the CDR3 is TGTGCCAGCAGCTTAGCTAGCGGGTCCGCCTACGAGCAGTACTTC.

There are a few counts of this clonotype. The rearrangement uses TRBV4-1 and TRBJ2-1; D call uncertain. The CDR3 is made up of 14 amino acids. Germline assignment: CDR1 MGHRA and CDR2 YSYEKL. The ends were cut back, 0 bases at V and 4 bases at J, with 7 bases in the middle. CDR3 amino acids: CASSQELGYNEQFF. The DNA for the CDR3 is TGCGCCAGCAGCCAAGAGTTGGGGTACAATGAGCAGTTCTTC.

The table lists this clonotype with a few counts. The V call is TRBV29-1, the J call TRBJ1-2; D might be TRBD1 (5 bases). CDR3 size: 11 residues. V lost 4 bases and J lost 8, with 11 bases in between. Per the germline V gene, CDR1 is SQVTM and CDR2 is ANQGSEA. The CDR3 spells CSVVDSPGYTF. CDR3 sequence (DNA): TGCAGCGTTGTTGACAGTCCAGGCTACACCTTC.

This clonotype has just a few counts. The chain is built from TRBV29-1 and TRBJ2-5; D may match TRBD1 or TRBD2 (5 bases each). V gave up 4 bases and J gave up 1 base, with 10 bases separating them. CDR1 is SQVTM and CDR2 is ANQGSEA in the germline V gene. The CDR3 loop spans 13 amino acids. DNA for the CDR3: TGCAGCGTTGTATCGGGGCCCCAAGAGACCCAGTACTTC. The encoded protein is CSVVSGPQETQYF.